This T cell receptor (beta chain) derives from a study of cytomegalovirus exposure and HLA in healthy donors (dated by TCRdb to between 2016 and 2019). Concerning the study at large: According to an earlier analysis of a few hundred of the donors, about 180 million T cells yielded some 120 million unique TCR beta sequences and 276 Gb of sequence data. Roughly 300 gigabases of sequencing data and tens of millions of unique TCR sequences were included in an early release covering 550 to 650 HLA-typed donors. The genetic ancestry cluster associated with self-reported Caucasian donors included approximately 85% of the roughly 360 genotyped donors. The aim of the study was to test whether cataloging public T cell receptors could identify signatures of past pathogen exposure. The study profiled the T cell repertoires of under 700 subjects by immunosequencing and related them to cytomegalovirus serostatus. Along with the roughly 700-subject first cohort, a separate validation cohort of approximately 110 different subjects was used. The study combined high-throughput TCR immunosequencing, statistical association of individual TCRs with disease status, and machine learning to predict cytomegalovirus infection status. To study patterns of TCR occurrence, a later analysis re-analyzed previously published TCR beta repertoires from around 670 donors and added high-resolution HLA genotyping. The later analysis used no new phenotypic data to find candidate immune exposures, relying instead on TCR beta sequences and their occurrence across donors. An earlier analysis of roughly 600 of the donors used high-throughput TCR beta sequencing to judge whether each TCR beta V gene segment behaved as functional or pseudogenic. Donor age, sex, ethnicity and CMV serostatus were compiled together with the repertoire data. In a later genetic analysis, genome-wide SNP genotypes for about 65% of the roughly 670 donors were used, and that subset was treated as a discovery cohort. Every discovery cohort repertoire had been produced on one sequencing platform. Both class I and class II loci were covered by HLA typing, at four-digit resolution. Typing coverage varied by locus: 629-630 donors for A, B, C, DRB1 and DQB1; approximately 500 for DQA1; 606 for DPA1; roughly 450 for DPB1. Roughly 5 DR-DQ haplotypes were handled as single units for association and clustering because linkage in the cohort was strong. Across approximately 400 genotyped donors of the cohort, an average of about 240,000 unique TCR beta nucleotide sequences per donor were sequenced, and 15% to 20% of those sequences were non-productive.

A word on this clone: This receptor's antigen is unknown. No quality values exist for individual bases; no much larger clone is one base distant.

General study outcomes and caveats: The cohort was sequenced for TCR beta chains only, and without alpha or paired-chain data the features that could be detected were limited. Cytomegalovirus status was reported to be diagnosed by the classifier with high specificity and sensitivity in both the original and validation cohorts. Because the 87-base-pair reads could not distinguish some IMGT-functional V segments, including TRBV6-2 and TRBV6-3, those segments were excluded. Broadly in line with IMGT annotations, most TCR beta V segments showed up in productive rearrangements about 87% or about 30% of the time in an earlier analysis of about 500 of the donors. A cluster of highly shared sequence variants was judged likely to represent a technical artifact of the sequencing pipeline. The authors suggested that the approach could potentially be extended to other disease states and immunological phenotypes. Linkage disequilibrium might explain the correlated functional status among segregating V segments, but an unknown experimental factor could not be ruled out. Sequencing depth was assumed to be roughly uniform across donors in the presence/absence analyses, though that assumption may not hold. V-gene and J-gene trimming of TCR beta chains was associated with a missense DCLRE1C variant in a later genetic analysis, and the association was replicated in an independent cohort. According to a later analysis, parvovirus B19, influenza, CMV and Epstein-Barr virus appeared linked to several top co-occurrence clusters. In a later genetic analysis, fewer N-insertions in productive TCRs were reported among donors in an Asian-associated ancestry cluster than the roughly 700-donor mean. Compared with equally common non-associated chains, HLA-associated TCR beta chains in a later analysis were more clonally expanded and had lower generation probabilities. Across donors, most TCR sequences were observed very rarely, whereas some public TCRs were present in many individuals. A further reported finding was that TCR beta sequences accurately predicted the HLA-A and HLA-B alleles for most subjects in the first cohort. Assigning TCR associations to individual alleles was difficult when HLA alleles, especially DR and DQ, strongly co-occurred. CMV serostatus was the only immune exposure information available for the cohort. Most CMV-associated TCR beta chains appeared to be HLA-restricted in a later analysis, and the HLA associations seemed to be driven largely by CMV exposure. Because counts were too low, 15 to 20 rarely observed V segments, including chromosome 9 orphons, were left out of the earlier analysis of 587 of the donors. According to a later analysis, TCR association rates differed among HLA loci, with DRB1 alleles showing the most associated TCRs and HLA-C alleles showing the fewest. Because HLA typing was missing for some donors at each locus, association tests included only the typed subset. In vitro tests confirmed that a few of the cytomegalovirus-associated TCR beta chains recognize cytomegalovirus antigens. A total of about 150 TCR beta chains were listed by the study as associated with cytomegalovirus. In a later analysis, about 16,000 TCR beta sequences were associated with specific HLA alleles at a false discovery rate of 0.05.

The cohort consisted of 600 or so healthy bone marrow donors. All cohort members were sampled while nominally healthy, although unrecorded immune exposures were likely present. The donor tested CMV seropositive, placing the donor among the approximately 310 seropositive members of the cohort. Every donor gave a peripheral blood sample, and the peripheral blood mononuclear cells from that sample were used for TCR beta sequencing. Genomic DNA was extracted from the blood cell samples with the Qiagen DNeasy Blood Extraction Kit. The receptor library was made with the immunoSEQ multiplex PCR assay. For the multiplex PCR, a mixture combining 60 forward primers for TCR Vbeta segments and 13 reverse primers for TCR Jbeta segments was used. Amplification of the CDR3 region of rearranged TCR beta genes was performed with a multiplex PCR assay on genomic DNA. The Illumina HiSeq System was used to sequence the amplified TCR beta libraries as 87-base-pair reads. Regarding the original processing steps: A later analysis counted approximately 74 million unique TCR beta chains across the 700 or so repertoires, and about 10 million of these chains were shared by at least two donors. Raw reads were error-corrected and collapsed into unique sequences by a nearest-neighbor algorithm in which closely related sequences were merged to remove PCR and sequencing errors. V, D and J gene segments were assigned by aligning CDR3 sequences to IMGT reference sequences. For a sequence to be retained, a match of at least six nucleotides was required to both a V gene segment and a J gene segment. A rearrangement was called productive if the CDR3 had no stop codons and remained in frame with V and J, and every other rearrangement was called non-productive. CDR3 was defined according to IMGT convention as the region running from the second conserved V-encoded cysteine to the conserved J-encoded phenylalanine. The earlier analysis of roughly 590 of the donors excluded any sequence lacking an unambiguous match to a single V gene segment. An earlier analysis of about 600 of the donors called V segments functional above 56.7% productive rearrangements and segregating when the between-donor standard deviation exceeded 5%. A statistical classification framework was built for diagnosing cytomegalovirus status from the catalog of TCR beta chain sequences. V and J gene assignment, in a later analysis, came from comparing TCR nucleotide sequences with IMGT/GENE-DB human TR gene sequences. Using the TCRdist pipeline, a later analysis assigned CDR3 sequences along with most-parsimonious VDJ recombination scenarios. In a later analysis, every TCR beta chain was defined by the combination of its CDR3 amino acid sequence and its V-gene family, and reads without a unique V-gene family were dropped. In a later analysis, some 600 highly shared, low-generation-probability nucleotide sequences were removed to address suspected cross-contamination and a sequencing artifact. For each public chain, a later analysis derived a clonal expansion index from normalized ranks of inferred template counts within each repertoire. In a later analysis, generation probabilities were computed using a VDJ recombination model fitted to out-of-frame rearrangements, and the results were checked against IGoR. Hypergeometric tests were used in a later analysis to score TCR-TCR, TCR-HLA and TCR-CMV co-occurrence, with a repertoire-size bias correction applied to the TCR pairs. To estimate false discovery rates, a later analysis permuted the HLA or CMV assignments 20 times. In a later analysis, co-occurring TCRs were grouped using DBSCAN, with TCRdist sequence similarity added in when clustering inside HLA-allele-positive subsets. For co-occurrence clustering, repertoires with fewer than 30,000 or more than 120,000 public chains were excluded, along with roughly 5 repertoires with anomalous nucleotide sharing. The clones in this table, taken by TCRdb from immuneACCESS, are in-frame only. Not every clone is retained; where verified, under half of the shortfall comes from an unresolved V gene, and the cause of the rest is unknown. The V and J calls and clone size were taken over from that table, and D and trimming were inferred from the DNA. Recorded for this sample are 150,000 to 160,000 clones; 70% to 85% of them occurred a single time. Jointly, the top ten make up under 7.5% of the sample.

The CDR3 spans 18 residues, from the cysteine through the phenylalanine. Left in the record is the CDR3 DNA by itself, 54 bases read in frame from the first base. Compared with germline, V lacks 2 bases and J lacks 3 bases; bases without a gene match: 14. Via the germline V gene (reference sequence), CDR1 is LNHNV and CDR2 YYDKDF. The TCR originated in a woman aged 45-65 years in good health and CMV-seropositive. Material for sequencing was PBMCs. The sequence links TRBV15 to TRBJ1-1; 8 bases in between match TRBD1. The DNA is TGTGCCACCAGCAGATCCGGACAGGGTACCCTGACGGACACTGAAGCTTTCTTT. The resulting protein is CATSRSGQGTLTDTEAFF.